Presented here are 30 T cell receptor beta chains from one specimen sequenced in a study of T cell responses to AZD1222 COVID-19 vaccine. TCRdb keeps only in-frame clones here, not all; method: immunoSEQ multiplex PCR. Of approximately 170,000 clones detected, roughly nine tenths appear once; the ten largest clones hold 6.5% to 8.5%. This material consisted of peripheral blood, taken on day 0 of AZD1222 vaccination. The receptors were gathered from an adult in good health.

This clone was picked up a small number of times. The genes are TRBV18 and TRBJ2-6; possible D gene TRBD2, 5 bases. V lost 1 base, J lost 2 bases, and 21 bases lay in between. The germline V gene encodes CDR1 KGHSH and CDR2 LQKENI. This CDR3 region has 20 residues. The CDR3 is CASSPQVERGQSTGANVLTF. The CDR3 bases are TGTGCCAGCTCACCACAAGTGGAGAGAGGGCAGAGCACTGGGGCCAACGTCCTGACTTTC.

CDR3 sequence reads: CSVYGHLAGGTDTQYF. CDR3 in DNA: TGCAGCGTTTACGGCCACCTAGCGGGGGGGACAGATACGCAGTATTTT. The chain links TRBV29-1 to TRBJ2-3, with TRBD2 matching 12 bases. This CDR3 has 16 residues. V shed 5 bases, J shed 3 bases, and the junction held 9 bases outside the gene matches. The germline gives CDR1 SQVTM, CDR2 ANQGSEA.

The chain has TRBV6-5 and TRBJ1-1, with D perhaps matching TRBD1 (5 bases). The CDR3 extends over 11 amino acids. V lost 11 bases to trimming and J lost 3 bases, with 10 bases between them. The germline CDR1 and CDR2 sequences are MNHEY and SVGAGI. The CDR3 bases are TGTGCCGCCAAGGGGTACACTGAAGCTTTCTTT. Translated, it gives CAAKGYTEAFF.

The rearrangement uses TRBV4-1 and TRBJ1-2, with no clear D. V shed 1 base and J shed 5 bases, with 11 bases lying between them. This CDR3 comprises 14 residues. CDR1 is MGHRA, CDR2 YSYEKL, per germline. The CDR3 loop is CASSQVLEVYGYTF. The CDR3 bases are TGCGCCAGCAGCCAAGTTTTGGAGGTGTATGGCTACACCTTC.

The rearrangement joins TRBV25-1 to TRBJ2-1; TRBD1 agrees at 8 bases. Germline V CDR1 and CDR2: MGHDK, SYGVNS. V lost 4 bases and J lost 3; bases outside the gene matches: 5. This CDR3 spans 15 amino acids. The CDR3 DNA sequence: TGTGCCAGCAGTGTCGGACAGGGATTCTACAATGAGCAGTTCTTC. Translation: CASSVGQGFYNEQFF. Together with reference TRBV25-1 and TRBJ2-1, the CDR3 gives the full variable domain: EADIYQTPRYLVIGTGKKITLECSQTMGHDKMYWYQQDPGMELHLIHYSYGVNSTEKGDLSSESTVSRIRTEHFPLTLESARPSHTSQYLCASSVGQGFYNEQFFGPGTRLTVL.

The chain combines TRBV7-2 with TRBJ1-5, with D tentatively TRBD1 (6 bases). CDR1 and CDR2 from the germline V gene are SGHTA and FQGNSA. V gave up 2 bases and J gave up 1 base, with 9 bases separating them. The CDR3 has 15 residues. DNA for the CDR3: TGTGCCAGCAGCTTACGGGGGCCAAGCAATCAGCCCCAGCATTTT. It encodes CASSLRGPSNQPQHF.

V usage is TRBV7-2 and J usage is TRBJ2-5; 9 bases are shared with TRBD1. Looked up from germline, CDR1 is SGHTA and CDR2 is FQGNSA. The CDR3 spans 15 residues. V shed 5 bases and J 2 bases; nucleotides not matched to a gene: 6. For the CDR3, the DNA is TGTGCCAGCAGCGCGGGACAGGGCTCTCAAGAGACCCAGTACTTC. It codes for CASSAGQGSQETQYF.

This clone was found once. The chain combines TRBV18 with TRBJ1-2, with 9 bases identical to TRBD1. Germline loops: CDR1 KGHSH, CDR2 LQKENI. After removal of 0 bases from V and 6 bases from J, the junction contained 11 bases not matched to a gene. This CDR3 has 17 residues. Written as DNA, the CDR3 is TGTGCCAGCTCACCACCGGGCCGAACAGGGGGCGCCGATGGCTACACCTTC. Its protein product is CASSPPGRTGGADGYTF.

V is TRBV19 and J is TRBJ1-3; 8 bases fit TRBD1. The V gene's germline CDR1 is LNHDA and CDR2 SQIVND (reference sequence). CDR3 length equals 14 residues. V lost 3 bases and J lost 7; bases outside the gene matches: 5. The CDR3 is CASSIGTGWNTIYF. DNA of the CDR3: TGTGCCAGTAGTATTGGGACAGGTTGGAACACCATATATTTT.

The chain uses TRBV3-1 (or the pseudogene TRBV3-2) and TRBJ2-5; maybe TRBD2 (5 bases). Germline lookup yields CDR1 LGHDT and CDR2 YNNKEL (reference sequence). The CDR3 is 14 residues long. Deletions cut 6 bases from V and 0 bases from J, with 11 bases between. The CDR3 spells CASSRAVNQETQYF. The CDR3 DNA reads TGTGCCAGCAGTAGAGCGGTGAACCAAGAGACCCAGTACTTC.

This chain joins TRBV20-1 and TRBJ1-2, with a weak D call TRBD1 (5 bases). The CDR3 has 11 residues. Germline loops: CDR1 DFQATT, CDR2 SNEGSKA (reference sequence). Trimming left V 4 bases short and J 4 bases short, with 7 bases between. CDR3 amino acids: CSATGPYGYTF. The CDR3 DNA follows: TGCAGTGCTACAGGGCCCTATGGCTACACCTTC.

This chain connects TRBV30 to TRBJ2-7, with TRBD2 as a possible D gene (5 bases). Per germline, CDR1 GTSNPN and CDR2 SVGIG (reference sequence). Deletions cut 1 base from V and 9 bases from J, with 10 bases between. The CDR3 contains 11 residues. The CDR3 DNA reads as TGTGCCTGGAGTGAACTGGGGAGGCAGTACTTC. This gives the protein CAWSELGRQYF.

The chain links TRBV6-2 or TRBV6-3 to TRBJ2-7, with a possible D match to TRBD2 (5 bases). The CDR3 extends over 14 amino acids. The ends were cut back, 5 bases at V and 6 bases at J, with 17 bases in the middle. Germline values: CDR1 MNHEY, CDR2 SVGEGT. DNA of the CDR3: TGTGCCAGCAGTCCGGCCGGCGGGTCAGGCGAGCAGTACTTC. It codes for CASSPAGGSGEQYF.

The V gene is TRBV7-8, the J gene TRBJ1-6, with 8 bases lining up with TRBD1. CDR1 and CDR2 from the germline V gene are SGHVS and FQNEAQ. The CDR3 is made up of 15 amino acids. With 5 bases clipped from V and 5 bases from J, the junction kept 5 bases outside the gene matches. The CDR3 here is CASSGQGADNSPLHF. The DNA of the CDR3 is TGTGCCAGCAGCGGTCAGGGGGCGGATAATTCACCCCTCCACTTT.

The genes are TRBV13 and TRBJ2-5; D is unclear. This CDR3 is 13 amino acids long. Germline loops: CDR1 PRHDT, CDR2 FYEKMQ (reference sequence). V was cut by 4 bases and J by 3 bases, with 9 bases left in between. The CDR3 nucleotides read TGTGCCAGCAGCTCCTGGGCCAAAGAGACCCAGTACTTC. This gives the protein CASSSWAKETQYF.

The rearrangement links TRBV7-3 to TRBJ2-1; D gene ambiguous. Germline V gene lookup returns CDR1 SGHTA and CDR2 FQGTGA. Between the trimmed V and J ends, which lost 5 bases and 0 bases, there was a span of 14 bases. The CDR3 totals 16 residues. The DNA of the CDR3 is TGTGCCAGCAGCCCAGGAATTCGAAGCTCCTACAATGAGCAGTTCTTC. Translating gives CASSPGIRSSYNEQFF.

V and J are TRBV6-2 or TRBV6-3 and TRBJ2-7; D unclear. The V end was cut by 0 bases, the J end by 1 base, with 7 bases between. Looked up from germline, CDR1 is MNHEY and CDR2 is SVGEGT. This CDR3 is 14 amino acids long. CDR3 in DNA: TGTGCCAGCAGTTACTCAGAGGATTCCTACGAGCAGTACTTC. It specifies CASSYSEDSYEQYF.

The rearrangement uses TRBV6-4 and TRBJ1-4; 7 bases map to TRBD1. CDR1 is MRHNA, CDR2 SNTAGT, per germline. This CDR3 region has 19 residues. The V gene end was trimmed by 3 bases and the J gene end by 0 bases; junction bases not matched to a gene: 13. The CDR3 nucleotides read TGTGCCAGCAGTGAAGGATTACCGGGACAGACGGCAACTAATGAAAAACTGTTTTTT. It specifies CASSEGLPGQTATNEKLFF.

The chain uses TRBV6-5 and TRBJ1-5; 10 positions agree with TRBD1. CDR1 is MNHEY, CDR2 SVGAGI, per germline. This CDR3 is 15 amino acids long. Trimming removed 5 bases from V and 8 bases from J; junction bases left unmatched: 9. The CDR3 sequence: CASSSETGGTEPQHF. The CDR3 DNA is TGTGCCAGCAGTAGCGAGACAGGGGGCACGGAGCCCCAGCATTTT.

The genes are TRBV10-2 and TRBJ2-5; D is uncertain. This CDR3 has 13 residues. V dropped 0 bases and J dropped 1 base, with 3 bases sitting between them. The V gene's germline CDR1 is WSHSY and CDR2 SAAADI. The CDR3 spells CASSESPQETQYF. DNA of the CDR3: TGCGCCAGCAGTGAGTCGCCCCAAGAGACCCAGTACTTC.

This CDR3 is CASSQDLSGNEQFF. Written as DNA, the CDR3 is TGTGCCAGCAGCCAAGATTTGAGCGGCAATGAGCAGTTCTTC. The genes are TRBV14 and TRBJ2-1; D might be TRBD2 (5 bases). The ends were cut back, 0 bases at V and 6 bases at J, with 9 bases in the middle. This CDR3 contains 14 residues. The germline V gene has CDR1 SGHDN and CDR2 FVKESK.

This chain joins TRBV5-1 and TRBJ2-1; 8 nucleotides align to TRBD1. V was clipped by 6 bases and J by 3 bases; unmatched bases: 8. CDR1 and CDR2 from the germline V gene are SGHRS and YFSETQ. CDR3 length: 15 residues. The CDR3, as DNA: TGCGCCAGCAAAGGAGGACAGGGTCTCTACAATGAGCAGTTCTTC. Its protein product is CASKGGQGLYNEQFF. The variable domain in full, with the rest retrieved from reference TRBV5-1 and TRBJ2-1, is KAGVTQTPRYLIKTRGQQVTLSCSPISGHRSVSWYQQTPGQGLQFLFEYFSETQRNKGNFPGRFSGRQFSNSRSEMNVSTLELGDSALYLCASKGGQGLYNEQFFGPGTRLTVL.

The V gene is TRBV2, the J gene TRBJ2-3; 10 nucleotides line up with TRBD2. The length of the CDR3 is 16 residues. Germline assignment: CDR1 SNHLY and CDR2 FYNNEI. V lost 5 bases, J lost 3 bases, and 8 bases stayed unmatched. DNA for the CDR3: TGTGCCAGCAGTACTAGCGGGGTTAGTACGACAGATACGCAGTATTTT. This codes for CASSTSGVSTTDTQYF.

The genes are TRBV27 and TRBJ2-2; 12 bases match TRBD1. The ends lost 6 bases at V and 6 bases at J; junction bases unmatched: 8. The CDR3 has 16 residues. Germline V gene lookup returns CDR1 MNHEY and CDR2 SMNVEV (reference sequence). The CDR3 sequence is CASRRGQGAYPGELFF. The CDR3 DNA reads TGTGCCAGCAGGAGGGGACAGGGGGCGTACCCCGGGGAGCTGTTTTTT.

The chain carries TRBV19 and TRBJ1-5, with D tentatively TRBD1 (6 bases). Germline V gene data show CDR1 as LNHDA and CDR2 as SQIVND (reference sequence). The V gene lost 6 bases and the J gene lost 0 bases, with 21 bases spanning the gap. The CDR3 spans 18 residues. CDR3 nucleotides: TGTGCCAGTAGACCCGACGGGGGCGGCCGATATAGCAATCAGCCCCAGCATTTT. This gives the protein CASRPDGGGRYSNQPQHF.

The chain uses TRBV2 and TRBJ2-7, with 10 bases aligning to TRBD1. Germline CDR1 SNHLY, CDR2 FYNNEI. After removal of 6 bases from V and 6 bases from J, the junction contained 14 bases not matched to a gene. The CDR3 covers 16 residues. The CDR3 sequence: CASRRQGAGSLGEQYF. CDR3 nucleotides: TGTGCCAGCAGACGACAGGGGGCAGGTTCCCTTGGCGAGCAGTACTTC.

V gene TRBV5-1 combines with J gene TRBJ2-5; a possible D gene is TRBD2 (5 bases). Per the germline V gene, CDR1 is SGHRS and CDR2 is YFSETQ. CDR3 length: 14 residues. V was cut by 1 base and J by 4 bases, with 11 bases left in between. CDR3 sequence reads: CASSLSLEGETQYF. The DNA of the CDR3 is TGCGCCAGCAGCTTGTCACTCGAGGGAGAGACCCAGTACTTC.

The J gene is TRBJ1-1, the V gene TRBV27, with 10 bases lining up with TRBD1. Germline lookup yields CDR1 MNHEY and CDR2 SMNVEV (reference sequence). The trim removed 5 bases at V and 1 base at J, leaving 7 bases unmatched. This CDR3 has 16 residues. Here the CDR3 DNA reads TGTGCCAGCAGTCCCGGGACAGGGGCCCGGAACACTGAAGCTTTCTTT. It translates to CASSPGTGARNTEAFF.

CDR3 residues: CASSLVPRGQPQHF. In nucleotides, the CDR3 is TGTGCCAGCAGCTTAGTACCCAGGGGCCAGCCCCAGCATTTT. The chain combines TRBV7-2 with TRBJ1-5; D might be TRBD1 (6 bases). This CDR3 comprises 14 residues. Between the trimmed V and J ends, which lost 1 base and 7 bases, there was a span of 11 bases. CDR1 is SGHTA, CDR2 FQGNSA, per germline.

The rearrangement links TRBV5-1 to TRBJ1-1, with 7 positions matching TRBD1. V was clipped by 4 bases and J by 8 bases; unmatched bases: 5. CDR3 length equals 12 residues. CDR1 and CDR2 (germline): SGHRS, YFSETQ. CDR3 nucleotides: TGCGCCAGCAGCGCCGGGACAGCGGAAGCTTTCTTT. Translating gives CASSAGTAEAFF.